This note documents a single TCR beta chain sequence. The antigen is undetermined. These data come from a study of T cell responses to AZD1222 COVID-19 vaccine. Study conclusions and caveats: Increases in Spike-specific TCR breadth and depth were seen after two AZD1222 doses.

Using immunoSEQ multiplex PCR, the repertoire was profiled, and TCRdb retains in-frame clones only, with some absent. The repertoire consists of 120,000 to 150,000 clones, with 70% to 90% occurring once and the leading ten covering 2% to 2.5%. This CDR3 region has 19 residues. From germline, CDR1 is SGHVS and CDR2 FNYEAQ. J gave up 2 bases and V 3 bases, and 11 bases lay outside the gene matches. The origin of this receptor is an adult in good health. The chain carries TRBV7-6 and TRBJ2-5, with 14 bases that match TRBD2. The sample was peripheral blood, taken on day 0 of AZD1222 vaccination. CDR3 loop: CASSFLGLAGGLKQETQYF. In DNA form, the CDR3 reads TGTGCCAGCAGCTTCCTTGGACTAGCGGGAGGTTTAAAACAAGAGACCCAGTACTTC.